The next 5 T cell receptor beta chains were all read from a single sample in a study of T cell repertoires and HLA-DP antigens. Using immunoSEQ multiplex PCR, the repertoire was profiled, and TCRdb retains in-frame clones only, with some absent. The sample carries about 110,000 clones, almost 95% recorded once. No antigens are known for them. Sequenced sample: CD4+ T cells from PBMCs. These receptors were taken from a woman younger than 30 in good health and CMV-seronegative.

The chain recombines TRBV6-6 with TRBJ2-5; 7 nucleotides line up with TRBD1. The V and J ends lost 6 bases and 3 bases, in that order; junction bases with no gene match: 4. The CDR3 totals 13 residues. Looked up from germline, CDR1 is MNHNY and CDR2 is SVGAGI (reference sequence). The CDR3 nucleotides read TGTGCCAGCAGGCTGGGACAGAAAGAGACCCAGTACTTC. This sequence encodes CASRLGQKETQYF.

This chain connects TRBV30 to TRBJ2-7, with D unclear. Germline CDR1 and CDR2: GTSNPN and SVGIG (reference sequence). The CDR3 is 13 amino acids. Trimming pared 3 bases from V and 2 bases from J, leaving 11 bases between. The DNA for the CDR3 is TGTGCCTGGAGGCCCCGCGGTACCTACGAGCAGTACTTC. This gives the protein CAWRPRGTYEQYF.

The CDR3 spells CASSAKGAQSVYEQYF. CDR3 in DNA: TGTGCCAGCAGCGCAAAGGGGGCGCAATCCGTCTACGAGCAGTACTTC. V usage is TRBV5-6 and J usage is TRBJ2-7; 7 bases align to TRBD1. From germline, CDR1 is SGHDT and CDR2 YYEEEE. Trimming at V came to 4 bases and at J to 3 bases, leaving 13 bases not matched to a gene. This CDR3 region has 16 residues.

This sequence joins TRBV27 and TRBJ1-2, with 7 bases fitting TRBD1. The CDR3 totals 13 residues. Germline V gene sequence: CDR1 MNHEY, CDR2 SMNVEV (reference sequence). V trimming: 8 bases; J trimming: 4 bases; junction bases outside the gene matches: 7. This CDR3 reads CASGSTGIYGYTF. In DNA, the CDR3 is TGTGCCAGCGGGTCGACAGGGATCTATGGCTACACCTTC.

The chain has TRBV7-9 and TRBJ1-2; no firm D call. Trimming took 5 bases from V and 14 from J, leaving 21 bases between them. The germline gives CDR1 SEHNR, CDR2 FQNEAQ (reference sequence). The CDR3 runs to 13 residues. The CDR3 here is CASSPRGSGVKTF. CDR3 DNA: TGTGCCAGCAGCCCTCGGGGTTCAGGAGTAAAAACCTTC.